The next 30 T cell receptor beta chains were all read from a single sample in a study of blood T cell repertoires in COVID-19. Assay used: immunoSEQ multiplex PCR; TCRdb lists only in-frame clones, some missing. The sample holds nearly 250,000 clones, approximately 90% seen once. The specimen sequenced was PBMCs or T cells enriched from blood (not recorded which). These receptors were collected from a man aged 50 to 60 who had been exposed to COVID-19.

J is TRBJ1-6 and V is TRBV20-1; the match to TRBD1 covers 7 bases. The CDR3 totals 17 residues. Germline CDR1 DFQATT, CDR2 SNEGSKA (reference sequence). After removal of 3 bases from V and 6 bases from J, the junction contained 14 bases not matched to a gene. The CDR3 is CSASSVHPGQSNSPLHF. As DNA, the CDR3 is TGCAGTGCTAGTTCTGTACATCCGGGACAGTCTAATTCACCCCTCCACTTT.

This chain uses TRBV29-1 with TRBJ2-3; 8 bases align to TRBD1. CDR1 and CDR2 from the germline V gene are SQVTM and ANQGSEA. Trimming took 8 bases from V and 1 from J; bases not matched to a gene: 5. The CDR3 consists of 13 residues. The CDR3 coding sequence is TGCAGCTCCCAGGGGGCTGGCACAGATACGCAGTATTTT. As protein: CSSQGAGTDTQYF.

This rearrangement joins TRBV9 to TRBJ2-5; possible D gene TRBD2, 5 bases. The CDR3 spans 16 residues. CDR1 and CDR2 (germline): SGDLS, YYNGEE. Trimming took off 1 base at V and 5 bases at J, with 18 bases between the two ends. The CDR3 DNA reads as TGTGCCAGCAGCGTAACCCCAAACAACCGCGGGGAGACCCAGTACTTC. Translated, it gives CASSVTPNNRGETQYF. The entire variable domain, with the rest obtained from reference TRBV9 and TRBJ2-5, is as follows: DSGVTQTPKHLITATGQRVTLRCSPRSGDLSVYWYQQSLDQGLQFLIQYYNGEERAKGNILERFSAQQFPDLHSELNLSSLELGDSALYFCASSVTPNNRGETQYFGPGTRLLVL.

This clone has only one observation. Here the CDR3 reads CASRYSYEQYF. In nucleotides, the CDR3 is TGTGCCAGCAGGTACTCCTACGAGCAGTACTTC. The chain carries TRBV2 and TRBJ2-7, with no clear D. Trimming shortened V by 6 bases and J by 0 bases, and 3 bases separated the two germline ends. The germline V gene has CDR1 SNHLY and CDR2 FYNNEI. The CDR3 covers 11 residues.

J is TRBJ1-1 and V is TRBV6-5, with D tentatively TRBD1 (5 bases). The CDR3 has 12 residues. Looked up from germline, CDR1 is MNHEY and CDR2 is SVGAGI. Trimming left V 6 bases short and J 5 bases short, with 10 bases between. The CDR3 sequence is CASSRGGTEAFF. The DNA for the CDR3 is TGTGCCAGCAGCCGGGGGGGGACTGAAGCTTTCTTT.

The rearrangement joins TRBV27 to TRBJ1-3, with a tentative D call TRBD1 (6 bases). Trimming shortened V by 4 bases and J by 8 bases, and 15 bases separated the two germline ends. This CDR3 is built from 14 residues. CDR1 is MNHEY and CDR2 is SMNVEV in the germline V gene (reference sequence). The CDR3 DNA reads TGTGCCAGCAGTTCCCGGACAGCCCGAGACACCATATATTTT. This translates into CASSSRTARDTIYF.

The V gene is TRBV5-1, the J gene TRBJ1-2; 7 bases fit TRBD1. V was clipped by 1 base and J by 1 base; unmatched bases: 7. This CDR3 is 16 amino acids long. The germline V gene encodes CDR1 SGHRS and CDR2 YFSETQ. The CDR3 coding sequence is TGCGCCAGCAGCTTGAGGACAGGTCGAATTAACTATGGCTACACCTTC. As protein: CASSLRTGRINYGYTF.

V is TRBV9 and J is TRBJ2-2, with D possibly matching TRBD1 (5 bases). Germline V gene data show CDR1 as SGDLS and CDR2 as YYNGEE. The CDR3 extends over 14 amino acids. Trimming cost V 3 bases and J 4 bases, with 10 bases left between them. CDR3 residues: CASSEGLITGELFF. DNA of the CDR3: TGTGCCAGCAGCGAGGGGCTAATCACCGGGGAGCTGTTTTTT.

The rearrangement links TRBV4-1 to TRBJ2-2, with 7 nucleotides matching TRBD2. Per germline, CDR1 MGHRA and CDR2 YSYEKL. The CDR3 runs to 15 residues. J gave up 4 bases and V 4 bases, and 6 bases lay outside the gene matches. The CDR3 loop reads CASSPRGRVTGELFF. Here the CDR3 DNA reads TGCGCCAGCAGCCCCCGAGGGAGGGTCACCGGGGAGCTGTTTTTT.

The chain employs TRBV28 and TRBJ1-5; tentative D call: TRBD1 (6 bases). The CDR3 runs 17 residues. Trimming cost V 3 bases and J 2 bases, with 17 bases left between them. Germline V gene sequence: CDR1 MDHEN, CDR2 SYDVKM. The CDR3 loop reads CASSFITGFWGNQPQHF. The CDR3 nucleotides are TGTGCCAGCAGTTTCATCACAGGGTTTTGGGGCAATCAGCCCCAGCATTTT.

This clone has more than one count but fewer than ten. CDR3 loop: CASSYLGRGEKLFF. The CDR3 coding sequence is TGTGCCAGCAGTTACTTGGGGCGCGGTGAAAAACTGTTTTTT. The chain uses TRBV6-5 and TRBJ1-4; TRBD1 might be the D (5 bases). This CDR3 has 14 residues. Trimming stripped 1 base from V and 7 bases from J, with 10 bases between. Germline assignment: CDR1 MNHEY and CDR2 SVGAGI.

This clone was seen just once. The rearrangement links TRBV5-1 to TRBJ2-7, with 10 positions matching TRBD1. Per the germline V gene, CDR1 is SGHRS and CDR2 is YFSETQ. The CDR3 extends over 16 amino acids. J gave up 3 bases and V 4 bases, and 10 bases lay outside the gene matches. Written as DNA, the CDR3 is TGCGCCAGCAGCAGGGCCGGGACAGGGGAAGGCTACGAGCAGTACTTC. Translating gives CASSRAGTGEGYEQYF.

This rearrangement joins TRBV24-1 to TRBJ2-1; 10 bases agree with TRBD1. The CDR3 spans 17 residues. The germline CDR1 and CDR2 sequences are KGHDR and SFDVKD. With 3 bases clipped from V and 6 bases from J, the junction kept 10 bases outside the gene matches. The CDR3 DNA is TGTGCCACCAGTGATATTGACCGGGACAGGGGACGCAATGAGCAGTTCTTC. Translating gives CATSDIDRDRGRNEQFF.

V and J are TRBV3-1 (or the pseudogene TRBV3-2) and TRBJ2-1, with 11 bases fitting TRBD2. The CDR3 length is 16 residues. The ends lost 4 bases at V and 6 bases at J; junction bases unmatched: 8. Looked up from germline, CDR1 is LGHDT and CDR2 is YNNKEL (reference sequence). CDR3 nucleotides: TGTGCCAGCAGCCGACTCGGGACTAGCGGTTCCAATGAGCAGTTCTTC. Its protein is CASSRLGTSGSNEQFF.

The chain recombines TRBV6-5 with TRBJ1-2; perhaps TRBD1 as D (6 bases). The CDR3 extends over 16 amino acids. Germline-derived CDR1 and CDR2 are MNHEY and SVGAGI. The V end lost 0 bases, the J end lost 4 bases, and 15 bases lay between the germline ends. The chain's CDR3 is CASSYSAGGGFYGYTF. The CDR3 DNA reads as TGTGCCAGCAGTTACTCTGCCGGGGGGGGCTTCTATGGCTACACCTTC.

The chain is built from TRBV18 and TRBJ1-5; no definite D call. The CDR3 runs 13 residues. The V end was cut by 2 bases, the J end by 4 bases, with 6 bases between. The germline V gene encodes CDR1 KGHSH and CDR2 LQKENI. The CDR3: CASSPDGNQPQHF. CDR3 in DNA: TGTGCCAGCTCACCAGACGGGAATCAGCCCCAGCATTTT.

The chain links TRBV3-1 (or the pseudogene TRBV3-2) to TRBJ1-1, with TRBD1 identical over 12 bases. There are 14 residues in the CDR3. The V segment lost 3 bases and the J segment 11 bases; nucleotides outside the gene matches: 7. Germline V CDR1 and CDR2: LGHDT, YNNKEL (reference sequence). CDR3 coding DNA: TGTGCCAGCAGCCAGGGGACAGGGGGCATGGGGGCTTTCTTT. Protein: CASSQGTGGMGAFF.

The V and J genes are TRBV28 and TRBJ2-2; 7 positions match TRBD1. The CDR3 contains 13 residues. V was pared by 8 bases and J by 5 bases, with 5 bases of the junction left unmatched. In germline, CDR1 is MDHEN, CDR2 SYDVKM. In nucleotides, the CDR3 is TGTGCCAGCTGGGACAGACAAACCGGGGAGCTGTTTTTT. Residues: CASWDRQTGELFF.

The V gene is TRBV3-1 (or the pseudogene TRBV3-2), the J gene TRBJ1-5; no clear D. This CDR3 comprises 15 residues. V was pared by 1 base and J by 0 bases, with 7 bases between. The germline V gene has CDR1 LGHDT and CDR2 YNNKEL (reference sequence). As DNA, the CDR3 is TGTGCCAGCAGCCAAGCGGTAAATAGCAATCAGCCCCAGCATTTT. This translates into CASSQAVNSNQPQHF.

V and J are TRBV10-3 and TRBJ1-4; TRBD1 agrees at 7 bases. Looked up from germline, CDR1 is ENHRY and CDR2 is SYGVKD. With V trimmed by 0 bases and J by 5 bases, 9 bases remained unmatched. This CDR3 region has 17 residues. CDR3 DNA: TGTGCCATCAGTGAGTCGGTCCGGACAGGACTAAATGAAAAACTGTTTTTT. Its translation: CAISESVRTGLNEKLFF.

This sequence joins TRBV19 and TRBJ1-2, with D perhaps TRBD1 (6 bases). The CDR3 has 13 residues. V was trimmed by 3 bases and J by 3 bases, leaving 8 bases between them. The germline V gene has CDR1 LNHDA and CDR2 SQIVND (reference sequence). This chain's CDR3 is CASSISGDYGYTF. The CDR3 coding sequence is TGTGCCAGTAGTATTTCAGGGGACTATGGCTACACCTTC.

The rearrangement links TRBV5-1 to TRBJ2-7; TRBD1 aligns across 8 bases. The length of the CDR3 is 14 residues. Germline CDR1 and CDR2: SGHRS and YFSETQ. V shed 0 bases and J 6 bases; nucleotides not matched to a gene: 5. This CDR3 reads CASSLVGRGLEQYF. The CDR3 nucleotides read TGCGCCAGCAGCTTGGTTGGCAGGGGGCTCGAGCAGTACTTC.

This rearrangement joins TRBV24-1 to TRBJ2-1; a weak D match, TRBD1 (5 bases). The CDR3 contains 13 residues. Germline V lookup: CDR1 KGHDR, CDR2 SFDVKD. V gave up 4 bases and J gave up 9 bases, with 12 bases separating them. The CDR3 is CATSDTLRGEQFF. In nucleotides, the CDR3 is TGTGCCACCAGTGACACCCTAAGGGGTGAGCAGTTCTTC.

The J gene is TRBJ2-1, the V gene TRBV18; 8 bases are a match to TRBD2. The CDR3 spans 17 residues. The ends lost 4 bases at V and 4 bases at J; junction bases unmatched: 12. The V gene's germline CDR1 is KGHSH and CDR2 LQKENI. In nucleotides, the CDR3 is TGTGCCAGCTCACAAACATTAAGCGGGAGCTTATACAATGAGCAGTTCTTC. This codes for CASSQTLSGSLYNEQFF.

The V gene is TRBV5-1, the J gene TRBJ1-4; TRBD1 matches 11 bases. The J segment lost 7 bases and the V segment lost 4 bases, leaving 9 bases of the junction unmatched. The CDR3 spans 16 residues. Germline CDR1 SGHRS, CDR2 YFSETQ. The CDR3, as DNA: TGCGCCAGCAGCGCCGCGAGTGGGACAGGGGGTGAAAAACTGTTTTTT. It translates to CASSAASGTGGEKLFF.

The chain has TRBV5-4 and TRBJ1-2, with 7 bases fitting TRBD1. There are 16 residues in the CDR3. Losses at the gene ends were 5 bases for V and 2 bases for J; bases not matched to a gene: 12. Germline CDR1 and CDR2: SGHNT and YYREEE (reference sequence). CDR3 DNA sequence: TGTGCCAGCAGATATACTGGACAGGACTACAACTATGGCTACACCTTC. It yields the protein CASRYTGQDYNYGYTF.

This chain links TRBV18 with TRBJ1-6; D is possibly TRBD1 (6 bases). This CDR3 is 15 amino acids long. Germline CDR1 and CDR2: KGHSH and LQKENI. Trimming left V 4 bases short and J 5 bases short, with 12 bases between. Here the CDR3 DNA reads TGTGCCAGCTCACGCGACGGGGACAATAATTCACCCCTCCACTTT. Translation gives CASSRDGDNNSPLHF.

The V and J genes are TRBV10-2 and TRBJ2-1; 9 positions match TRBD2. CDR1 is WSHSY and CDR2 is SAAADI in the germline V gene. Germline trimming cut 6 bases from V and 7 bases from J; bases unmatched to any gene: 7. The CDR3 runs to 14 residues. The CDR3 nucleotides read TGCGCCAGCAGGGCGGGAGGGCCAATGAATGAGCAGTTCTTC. Its protein is CASRAGGPMNEQFF.

The chain couples TRBV27 to TRBJ2-1; 10 bases are a match to TRBD1. This CDR3 is built from 15 residues. V lost 3 bases, J lost 3 bases, and 2 bases stayed unmatched. Per the germline V gene, CDR1 is MNHEY and CDR2 is SMNVEV (reference sequence). CDR3 protein: CASSFGTGVYNEQFF. The CDR3 region has the DNA TGTGCCAGCAGTTTCGGGACAGGGGTCTACAATGAGCAGTTCTTC.

This clone was recorded only once. The chain couples TRBV5-1 to TRBJ2-2, with 13 bases lining up with TRBD2. Per germline, CDR1 SGHRS and CDR2 YFSETQ. This CDR3 contains 18 residues. V lost 5 bases to trimming and J lost 4 bases; unmatched junction nucleotides: 11. The CDR3 loop is CASRRRTSGGQSTGELFF. The DNA for the CDR3 is TGCGCCAGCAGACGAAGGACTAGCGGGGGCCAATCCACCGGGGAGCTGTTTTTT. The variable domain in full, completed from reference TRBV5-1 and TRBJ2-2, reads KAGVTQTPRYLIKTRGQQVTLSCSPISGHRSVSWYQQTPGQGLQFLFEYFSETQRNKGNFPGRFSGRQFSNSRSEMNVSTLELGDSALYLCASRRRTSGGQSTGELFFGEGSRLTVL.